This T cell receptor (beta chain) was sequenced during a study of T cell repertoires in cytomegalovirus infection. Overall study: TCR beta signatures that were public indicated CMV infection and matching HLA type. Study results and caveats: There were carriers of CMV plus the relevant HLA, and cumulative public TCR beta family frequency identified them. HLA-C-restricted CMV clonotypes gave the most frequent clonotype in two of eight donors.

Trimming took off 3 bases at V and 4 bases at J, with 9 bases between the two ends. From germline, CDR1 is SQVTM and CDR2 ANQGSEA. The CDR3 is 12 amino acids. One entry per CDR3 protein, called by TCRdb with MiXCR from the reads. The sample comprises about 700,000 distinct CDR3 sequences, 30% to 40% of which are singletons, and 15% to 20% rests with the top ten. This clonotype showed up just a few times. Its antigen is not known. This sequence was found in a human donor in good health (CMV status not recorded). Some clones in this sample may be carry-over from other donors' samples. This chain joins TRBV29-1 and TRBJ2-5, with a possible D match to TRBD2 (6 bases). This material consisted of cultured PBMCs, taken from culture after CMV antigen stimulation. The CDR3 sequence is CSVERGRETQYF. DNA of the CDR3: TGCAGCGTTGAGCGGGGCCGAGAGACCCAGTACTTC. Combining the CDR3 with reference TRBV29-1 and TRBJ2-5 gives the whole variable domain SAVISQKPSRDICQRGTSLTIQCQVDSQVTMMFWYRQQPGQSLTLIATANQGSEATYESGFVIDKFPISRPNLTFSTLTVSNMSPEDSSIYLCSVERGRETQYFGPGTRLLVL.